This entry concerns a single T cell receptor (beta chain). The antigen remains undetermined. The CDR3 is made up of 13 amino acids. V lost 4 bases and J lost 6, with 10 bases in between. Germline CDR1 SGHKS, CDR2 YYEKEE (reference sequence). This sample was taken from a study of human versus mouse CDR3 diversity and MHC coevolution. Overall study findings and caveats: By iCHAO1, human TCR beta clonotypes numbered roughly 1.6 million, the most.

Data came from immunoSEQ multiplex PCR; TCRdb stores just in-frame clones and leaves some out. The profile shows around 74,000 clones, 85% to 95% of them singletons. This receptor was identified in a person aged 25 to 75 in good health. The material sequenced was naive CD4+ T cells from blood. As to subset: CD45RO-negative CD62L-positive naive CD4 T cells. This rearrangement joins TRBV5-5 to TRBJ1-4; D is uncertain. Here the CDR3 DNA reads TGTGCCAGCAGCGGGGAGAGTTATGAAAAACTGTTTTTT. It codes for CASSGESYEKLFF.